This T cell receptor (beta chain) stems from a study of control samples from healthy donors and cancer patients. Measured with immunoSEQ multiplex PCR; TCRdb has only the in-frame clones, and not every one. The sample carries 200,000 to 250,000 clones, about 95% recorded once. The sequence came from a man aged 50 or older in good health. Sequenced: blood.

In DNA, the CDR3 is TGCGCCAGCAGCTCCCAGGGGCACACCGGGGAGCTGTTTTTT. It codes for CASSSQGHTGELFF. V usage is TRBV5-1 and J usage is TRBJ2-2, with D possibly matching TRBD1 (6 bases). Germline V gene data show CDR1 as SGHRS and CDR2 as YFSETQ. Trimming removed 3 bases from V and 3 bases from J, with 9 bases in between. This CDR3 has 14 amino acids.